The 7 T cell receptor beta chains below were found in one sample sequenced in a study of blood T cell repertoires in COVID-19. Some clones are missing from TCRdb's copy, which holds only in-frame ones; the method was immunoSEQ multiplex PCR. Of approximately 200,000 clones listed, approximately 89% were seen once; the top ten hold approximately 4%. Sequencing was performed on peripheral blood. Receptors were obtained from a woman in her twenties or thirties with acute or convalescent COVID-19.

V and J are TRBV3-1 (or the pseudogene TRBV3-2) and TRBJ1-5; D is unclear. CDR3 length: 12 amino acids. The germline V gene has CDR1 LGHDT and CDR2 YNNKEL (reference sequence). The V end lost 4 bases, the J end lost 4 bases, and 5 bases lay between the germline ends. This chain's CDR3 is CASSLLNQPQHF. CDR3 in DNA: TGTGCCAGCAGCCTCTTAAATCAGCCCCAGCATTTT.

This clone appeared a few times. The rearrangement uses TRBV5-1 and TRBJ1-3; D ambiguous. The CDR3 is 16 residues long. V lost 4 bases, J lost 0 bases, and 14 bases lay in between. Germline V gene data show CDR1 as SGHRS and CDR2 as YFSETQ. This CDR3 reads CASSLELRSSGNTIYF. The CDR3 DNA sequence: TGCGCCAGCAGCCTGGAGTTGCGATCCTCTGGAAACACCATATATTTT. Full variable domain (rest looked up from reference TRBV5-1 and TRBJ1-3): KAGVTQTPRYLIKTRGQQVTLSCSPISGHRSVSWYQQTPGQGLQFLFEYFSETQRNKGNFPGRFSGRQFSNSRSEMNVSTLELGDSALYLCASSLELRSSGNTIYFGEGSWLTVV.

The chain carries TRBV18 and TRBJ1-4; tentatively, D is TRBD1 (5 bases). Germline V lookup: CDR1 KGHSH, CDR2 LQKENI. This CDR3 is 16 amino acids long. Trimming left V 2 bases short and J 2 bases short, with 12 bases between. CDR3 DNA sequence: TGTGCCAGCTCACCATGGACACGGAACACTAATGAAAAACTGTTTTTT. Translating gives CASSPWTRNTNEKLFF.

In this sample, this clone turned up many times. The genes are TRBV28 and TRBJ2-2; D perhaps matches TRBD2 (5 bases). The V and J ends lost 5 bases and 1 base respectively, with 5 bases between them. Germline CDR1 and CDR2: MDHEN and SYDVKM. The CDR3 is made up of 13 amino acids. DNA for the CDR3: TGTGCCAGCAGTGAGGGGAACACCGGGGAGCTGTTTTTT. As protein: CASSEGNTGELFF.

The chain has TRBV12-3 or TRBV12-4 and TRBJ1-2; unclear D gene. The CDR3 runs to 12 residues. The germline V and J ends were trimmed by 6 bases and 7 bases, with 12 bases remaining between them. CDR3 region: CASSSHMSGYTF. CDR3 coding DNA: TGTGCCAGCAGCTCACATATGTCTGGCTACACCTTC.

Here the CDR3 reads CASSQDLPGTDSTDTQYF. In nucleotides, the CDR3 is TGTGCCAGCAGCCAAGACCTCCCCGGGACAGATAGCACAGATACGCAGTATTTT. This chain uses TRBV3-1 (or the pseudogene TRBV3-2) with TRBJ2-3, with 7 bases that match TRBD1. Germline-derived CDR1 and CDR2 are LGHDT and YNNKEL (reference sequence). The CDR3 is 18 residues long. V gave up 0 bases and J gave up 0 bases; unmatched junction bases: 9.

The V gene is TRBV28, the J gene TRBJ1-2; D is unclear. This CDR3 is built from 14 residues. V shed 4 bases and J shed 8 bases, with 17 bases lying between them. The germline CDR1 and CDR2 sequences are MDHEN and SYDVKM. CDR3 region: CASSWALGGLGYTF. For the CDR3, the DNA is TGTGCCAGCAGTTGGGCCCTTGGAGGTTTGGGCTACACCTTC.